This T cell receptor beta chain was sequenced in a study of radiotherapy plus CTLA-4 blockade in lung cancer. Study conclusions and caveats: TCR clones from tumors expanded in blood after radiotherapy plus ipilimumab.

The germline V gene encodes CDR1 MNHEY and CDR2 SVGAGI. V shed 2 bases and J 3 bases; nucleotides not matched to a gene: 2. The CDR3 has 15 residues. Of note for this clone: No antigen is known for it.

Profiled with immunoSEQ multiplex PCR; TCRdb holds only in-frame clones, not every one. The sample lists around 77,000 clones, roughly 69% occurring once. The chain combines TRBV6-5 with TRBJ2-1; TRBD2 aligns across 9 bases. The material was peripheral blood, obtained from a patient treated with radiotherapy plus ipilimumab. The sequence was obtained from a human donor with non-small cell lung cancer whose response to radiotherapy plus ipilimumab could not be evaluated. The CDR3 DNA reads as TGTGCCAGCAGTTACGTAGCGGGGGACTACAATGAGCAGTTCTTC. Its translation: CASSYVAGDYNEQFF.